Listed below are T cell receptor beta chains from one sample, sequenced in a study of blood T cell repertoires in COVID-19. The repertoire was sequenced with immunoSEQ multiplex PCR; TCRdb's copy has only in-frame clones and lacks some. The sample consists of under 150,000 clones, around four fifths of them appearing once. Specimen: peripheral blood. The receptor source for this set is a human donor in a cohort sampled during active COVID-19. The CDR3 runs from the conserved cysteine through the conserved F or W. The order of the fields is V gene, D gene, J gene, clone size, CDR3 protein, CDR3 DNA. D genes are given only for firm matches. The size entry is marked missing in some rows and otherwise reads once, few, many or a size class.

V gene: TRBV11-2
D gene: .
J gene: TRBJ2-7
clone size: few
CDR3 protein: CASSYQVSNEQYF
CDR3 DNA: TGTGCCAGCAGCTATCAGGTATCTAACGAGCAGTACTTC

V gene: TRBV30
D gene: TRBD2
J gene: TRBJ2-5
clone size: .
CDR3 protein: CAWKSGGASSTQYF
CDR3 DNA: TGTGCCTGGAAGAGCGGGGGAGCTTCAAGTACCCAGTACTTC

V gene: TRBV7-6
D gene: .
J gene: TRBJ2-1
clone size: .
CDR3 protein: CASSLRGGQSNEQFF
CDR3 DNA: TGTGCCAGCAGCCTGAGGGGGGGGCAGAGTAATGAGCAGTTCTTC

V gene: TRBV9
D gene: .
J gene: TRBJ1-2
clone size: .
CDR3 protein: CASSVSGHYGYTF
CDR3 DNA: TGTGCCAGCAGCGTATCAGGGCACTATGGCTACACCTTC

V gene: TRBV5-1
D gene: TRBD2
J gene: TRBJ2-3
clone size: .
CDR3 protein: CASSLPTLAGATDTQYF
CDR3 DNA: TGCGCCAGCAGCCTGCCCACACTAGCGGGGGCCACGGATACGCAGTATTTT

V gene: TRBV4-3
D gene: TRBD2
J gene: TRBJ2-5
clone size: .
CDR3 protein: CASSQDYAGGLGETQYF
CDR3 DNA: TGCGCCAGCAGCCAAGATTATGCGGGGGGGCTTGGAGAGACCCAGTACTTC

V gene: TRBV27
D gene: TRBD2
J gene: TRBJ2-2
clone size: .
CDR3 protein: CASSLYSGGTTGELFF
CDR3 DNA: TGTGCCAGCAGTTTATATAGCGGGGGGACCACCGGGGAGCTGTTTTTT

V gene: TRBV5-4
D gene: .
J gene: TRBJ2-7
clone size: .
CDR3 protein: CASSLTSKSTQQYF
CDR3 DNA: TGTGCCAGCAGCTTGACTAGCAAATCTACGCAGCAGTACTTC

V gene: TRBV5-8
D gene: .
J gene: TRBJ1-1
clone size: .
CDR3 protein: CASSWIKGVTEAFF
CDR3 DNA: TGTGCCAGCAGTTGGATTAAGGGGGTGACTGAAGCTTTCTTT

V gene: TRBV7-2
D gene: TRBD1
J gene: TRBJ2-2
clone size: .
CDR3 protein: CASSWDRETGELFF
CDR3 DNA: TGTGCCAGCAGCTGGGACAGGGAGACCGGGGAGCTGTTTTTT

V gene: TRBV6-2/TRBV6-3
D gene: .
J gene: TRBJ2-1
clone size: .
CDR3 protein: CASSYSRSGPPDNEQFF
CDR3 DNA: TGTGCCAGCAGTTACTCTCGTTCAGGGCCTCCTGACAATGAGCAGTTCTTC

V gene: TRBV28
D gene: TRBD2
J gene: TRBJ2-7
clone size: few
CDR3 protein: CASSLGTSGRVTEQYF
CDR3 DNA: TGTGCCAGCAGTTTAGGGACTAGCGGGAGGGTTACCGAGCAGTACTTC

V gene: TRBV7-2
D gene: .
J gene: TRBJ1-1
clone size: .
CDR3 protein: CASSLVKGMNTEAFF
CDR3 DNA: TGTGCCAGCAGCTTAGTAAAGGGGATGAACACTGAAGCTTTCTTT

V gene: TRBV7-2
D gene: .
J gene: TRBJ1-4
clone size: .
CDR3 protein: CASRSGEKLFF
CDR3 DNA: TGTGCCAGCAGGTCCGGTGAAAAACTGTTTTTT

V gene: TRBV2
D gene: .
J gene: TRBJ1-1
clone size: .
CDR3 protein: CASSESLNTEAFF
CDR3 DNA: TGTGCCAGCAGTGAATCTCTTAACACTGAAGCTTTCTTT

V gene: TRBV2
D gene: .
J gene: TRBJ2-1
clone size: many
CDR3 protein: CASSVGQGIHNEQFF
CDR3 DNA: TGTGCCAGCAGTGTGGGACAAGGAATCCACAATGAGCAGTTCTTC

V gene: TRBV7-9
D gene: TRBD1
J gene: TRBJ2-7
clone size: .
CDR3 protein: CASSSTGGADEQYF
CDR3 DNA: TGTGCCAGCAGCTCCACAGGGGGCGCGGACGAGCAGTACTTC

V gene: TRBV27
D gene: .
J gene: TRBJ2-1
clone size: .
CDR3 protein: CASRPDRLSYNEQFF
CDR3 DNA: TGTGCCAGCAGACCCGACAGACTCTCCTACAATGAGCAGTTCTTC

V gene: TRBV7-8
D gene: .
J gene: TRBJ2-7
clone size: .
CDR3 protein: CASSRSSYEQYF
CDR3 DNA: TGTGCCAGCAGCCGGAGCTCCTACGAGCAGTACTTC

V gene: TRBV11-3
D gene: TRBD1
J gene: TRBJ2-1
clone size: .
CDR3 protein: CASSSTRGQVDNEQFF
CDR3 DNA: TGTGCCAGCAGCTCAACCCGGGGACAGGTAGACAATGAGCAGTTCTTC

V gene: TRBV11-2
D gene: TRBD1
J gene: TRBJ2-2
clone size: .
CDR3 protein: CASSLHIDRGLTGELFF
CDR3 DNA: TGTGCCAGCAGCTTGCACATCGACAGGGGTTTAACCGGGGAGCTGTTTTTT

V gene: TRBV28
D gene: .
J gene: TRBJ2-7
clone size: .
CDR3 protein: CASSTESGASEQYF
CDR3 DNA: TGTGCCAGCAGTACTGAATCAGGGGCCTCCGAGCAGTACTTC

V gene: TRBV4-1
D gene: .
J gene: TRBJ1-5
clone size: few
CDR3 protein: CASSQDWEGGSNQPQHF
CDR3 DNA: TGCGCCAGCAGCCAAGATTGGGAAGGGGGAAGCAATCAGCCCCAGCATTTT

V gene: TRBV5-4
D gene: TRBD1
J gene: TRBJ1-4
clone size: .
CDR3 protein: CASSSRTGTGEKLFF
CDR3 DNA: TGTGCCAGCAGCTCACGGACAGGGACGGGTGAAAAACTGTTTTTT

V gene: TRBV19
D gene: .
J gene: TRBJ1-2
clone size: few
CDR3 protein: CASSTYQYRDGYTF
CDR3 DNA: TGTGCCAGTAGTACGTACCAGTACAGGGATGGCTACACCTTC

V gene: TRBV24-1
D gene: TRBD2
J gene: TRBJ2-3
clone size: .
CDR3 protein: CATSATGGQGTQYF
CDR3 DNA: TGTGCCACCAGTGCAACGGGAGGGCAGGGTACGCAGTATTTT

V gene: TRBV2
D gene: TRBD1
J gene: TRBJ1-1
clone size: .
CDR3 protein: CASSRQGENTEAFF
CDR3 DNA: TGTGCCAGCAGCCGACAGGGGGAGAACACTGAAGCTTTCTTT

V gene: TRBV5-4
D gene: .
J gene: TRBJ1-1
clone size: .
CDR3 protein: CASRIVGGGERTEAFF
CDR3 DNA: TGTGCCAGCAGAATTGTGGGGGGGGGAGAGAGGACTGAAGCTTTCTTT

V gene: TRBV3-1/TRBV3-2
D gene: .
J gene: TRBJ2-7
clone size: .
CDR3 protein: CASSHTTGEQYF
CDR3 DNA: TGTGCCAGCAGCCACACGACGGGGGAGCAGTACTTC

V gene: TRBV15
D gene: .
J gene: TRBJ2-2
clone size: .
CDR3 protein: CATSRSIPGSGEELFF
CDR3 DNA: TGTGCCACCAGCAGATCAATACCGGGCTCCGGGGAGGAGCTGTTTTTT

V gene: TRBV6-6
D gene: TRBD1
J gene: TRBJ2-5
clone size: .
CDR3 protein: CASRQGAGETQYF
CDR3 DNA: TGTGCCAGCAGACAGGGGGCTGGGGAGACCCAGTACTTC

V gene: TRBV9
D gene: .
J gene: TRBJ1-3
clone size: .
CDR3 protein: CASSLEAVGSGNTIYF
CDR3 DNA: TGTGCCAGCAGCCTCGAAGCTGTCGGGTCTGGAAACACCATATATTTT